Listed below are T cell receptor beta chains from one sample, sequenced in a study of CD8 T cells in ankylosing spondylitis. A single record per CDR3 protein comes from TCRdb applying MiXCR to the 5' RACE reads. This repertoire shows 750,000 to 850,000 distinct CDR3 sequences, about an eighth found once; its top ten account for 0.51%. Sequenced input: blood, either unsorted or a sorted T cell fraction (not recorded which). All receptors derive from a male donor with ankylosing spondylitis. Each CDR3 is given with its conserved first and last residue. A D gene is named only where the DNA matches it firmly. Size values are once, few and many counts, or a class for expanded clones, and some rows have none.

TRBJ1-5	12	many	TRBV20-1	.	TGCAGTGCTAGTGACGGGATCCAGCCCCAGCATTTT	CSASDGIQPQHF
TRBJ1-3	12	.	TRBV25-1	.	TGTGCCAGCCTTTCCTCTGGAAACACCATATATTTT	CASLSSGNTIYF
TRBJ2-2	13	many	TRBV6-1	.	TGTGCCAGCAGACTTGGGGGGACCGGGGAGCTGTTTTTT	CASRLGGTGELFF
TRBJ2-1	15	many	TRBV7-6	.	TGTGCCAGCAGCCCCTCCAGGGGTGAATTCAATGAGCAGTTCTTC	CASSPSRGEFNEQFF
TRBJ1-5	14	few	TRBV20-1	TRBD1	TGCAGTGCTCCTTCGGACAGGCCTAATCAGCCCCAGCATTTT	CSAPSDRPNQPQHF
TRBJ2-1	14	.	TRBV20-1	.	TGCAGTGCTAGTGACAGCATCCCCTACAATGAGCAGTTCTTC	CSASDSIPYNEQFF
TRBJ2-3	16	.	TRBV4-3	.	TGCGCCAGCAGCTCCAGGGACGCAGGAATCACAGATACGCAGTATTTT	CASSSRDAGITDTQYF
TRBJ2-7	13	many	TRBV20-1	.	TGCAGTGCTAGCGAACACTCCGCCTACGAGCAGTACTTC	CSASEHSAYEQYF
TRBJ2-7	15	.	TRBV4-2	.	TGTGCCAGCAGCCAAGCTCGTGACGGTCTCTACGAGCAGTACTTC	CASSQARDGLYEQYF
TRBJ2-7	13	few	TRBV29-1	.	TGCAGCGTTGTTGAGACAGTAACCTACGAGCAGTACTTC	CSVVETVTYEQYF
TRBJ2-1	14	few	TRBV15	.	TGTGCCACCAGCAGAACTTCCATCTACAATGAGCAGTTCTTC	CATSRTSIYNEQFF
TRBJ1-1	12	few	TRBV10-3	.	TGTGCCATCAGTGAGTGGGGGCAGGTTGCTTTCTTT	CAISEWGQVAFF
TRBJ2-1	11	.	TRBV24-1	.	TGTGCCACCGCAGCCTACAATGAGCAGTTCTTC	CATAAYNEQFF
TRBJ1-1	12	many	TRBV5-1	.	TGCGCCAGCAGCTTGTTGGGAACCGAAGCTTTCTTT	CASSLLGTEAFF
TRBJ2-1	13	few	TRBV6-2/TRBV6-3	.	TGTGCCAGCAGTAAAACCTTCCGGAATGAGCAGTTCTTC	CASSKTFRNEQFF
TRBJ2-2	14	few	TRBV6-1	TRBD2	TGTGCCAGCACACCGTGGGAGGGCACCGGGGAGCTGTTTTTT	CASTPWEGTGELFF
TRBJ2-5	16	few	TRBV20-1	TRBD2	TGCAGTGCTAGGAGGTTGGCCAGCGGGGGGCCAGAGACCCAGTACTTC	CSARRLASGGPETQYF
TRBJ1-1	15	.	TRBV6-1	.	TGTGCCAGCAGCCCCCGCAGGGGACGGAACACTGAAGCTTTCTTT	CASSPRRGRNTEAFF
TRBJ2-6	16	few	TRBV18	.	TGTGCCAGCTCACACGGAACAGGGTCTGGGGCCAACGTCCTGACTTTC	CASSHGTGSGANVLTF
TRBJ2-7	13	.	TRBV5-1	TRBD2	TGCGCCAGCAGCCCGGACGGGAGGGGCGAGCAGTACTTC	CASSPDGRGEQYF
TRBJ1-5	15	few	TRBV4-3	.	TGCGCCAGCAGCCAGGAGTATAAATACAATCAGCCCCAGCATTTT	CASSQEYKYNQPQHF
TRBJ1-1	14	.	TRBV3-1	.	TGTGCCAGCAGCCAAGACGCGGGAATGGGTGAAGCTCTCTTT	CASSQDAGMGEALF
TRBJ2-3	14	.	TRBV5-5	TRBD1	TGTGCCAGCAGCTCCACAGGGGCCCCAGATACGCAGTATTTT	CASSSTGAPDTQYF
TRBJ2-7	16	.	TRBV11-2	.	TGTGCCAGCAGCTCGTACAAGGGGAACCCCGCCTACGAGCAGTACTTC	CASSSYKGNPAYEQYF
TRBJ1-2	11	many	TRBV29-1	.	TGCAGCGTAAGGACCGGTTATGGCTACACCTTC	CSVRTGYGYTF
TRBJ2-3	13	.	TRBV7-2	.	TGTGCCAGCAGCTTATTCCTCACAGATACGCAGTATTTT	CASSLFLTDTQYF
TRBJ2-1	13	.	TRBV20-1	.	TGCAGTGCTAGGGCGGGGTGCTTCGATGAGCAGTTCTTC	CSARAGCFDEQFF
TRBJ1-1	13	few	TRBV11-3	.	TGTGCCAGCAGCCGACGGGGGACCGAGGAAGCTTTCTTT	CASSRRGTEEAFF
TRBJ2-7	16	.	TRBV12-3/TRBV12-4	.	TGTGCCAGCAGTTTAGGGCGGCCGAAACTACCCTACGAGCAGTACTTC	CASSLGRPKLPYEQYF
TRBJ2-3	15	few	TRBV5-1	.	TGCGCCAGCAGCTTGAGGGACGTACACACAGATACGCAGTATTTT	CASSLRDVHTDTQYF
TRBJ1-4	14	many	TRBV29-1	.	TGCGTCGTCCGGATTAGGGAAACTAATGAAAAACTGTTTTTT	CVVRIRETNEKLFF
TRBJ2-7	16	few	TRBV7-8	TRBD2	TGTGCCAGCAGCTTAGCGGGGTCTAGCGGGACCTACGAGCAGTACTTC	CASSLAGSSGTYEQYF
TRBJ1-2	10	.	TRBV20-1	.	TGCAGTGCTATTGAGGAAGGCTACACCTTC	CSAIEEGYTF
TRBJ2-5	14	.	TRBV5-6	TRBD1	TGTGCCAGCAGCCGGACAGGCGTCCAAGAGACCCAGTACTTC	CASSRTGVQETQYF
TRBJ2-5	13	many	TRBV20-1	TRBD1	TGCAGTGCTAGGGACAGGGGAGGAGAGACCCAGTACTTC	CSARDRGGETQYF
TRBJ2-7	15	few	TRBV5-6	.	TGTGCCAGCAGCTTGATACTAGGAAAGATGGGAGAGCAGTACTTC	CASSLILGKMGEQYF
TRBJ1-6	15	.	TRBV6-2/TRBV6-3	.	TGTGCCAGCAGTTACCGCGCCAGATATAATTCACCCCTCCACTTT	CASSYRARYNSPLHF
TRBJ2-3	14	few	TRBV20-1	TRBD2	TGCAGTGCTAGGAGGGGCGGGAGGACAGATACGCAGTATTTT	CSARRGGRTDTQYF
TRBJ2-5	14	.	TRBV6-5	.	TGTGCCAGCAGTTCCGGGACACTCCAAGAGACCCAGTACTTC	CASSSGTLQETQYF
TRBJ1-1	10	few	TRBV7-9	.	TGTGCCAGCAGCTTACTGGAAGCTTTCTTT	CASSLLEAFF
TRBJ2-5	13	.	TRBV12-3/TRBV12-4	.	TGTGCCAGCAGGCCTACTACAGTGGAGACCCAGTACTTC	CASRPTTVETQYF
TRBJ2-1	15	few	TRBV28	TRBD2	TGTGCCAGCAGTTTTCTGAGACTAGCGGACAATGAGCAGTTCTTC	CASSFLRLADNEQFF
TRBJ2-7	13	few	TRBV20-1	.	TGCAGTGCTAGGGGGCCGTGGGACTACGAGCAGTACTTC	CSARGPWDYEQYF
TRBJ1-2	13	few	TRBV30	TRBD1	TGTGCCTGGGGCCGACAGGGGAACTATGGCTACACCTTC	CAWGRQGNYGYTF
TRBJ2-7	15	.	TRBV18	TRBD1	TGTGCCAGCTCACCTTACTTACAGGGGTTGAACGAGCAGTACTTC	CASSPYLQGLNEQYF
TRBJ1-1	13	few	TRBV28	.	TGTGCCAGCAGTCCAGACCTGTGGGCTGAAGCTTTCTTT	CASSPDLWAEAFF